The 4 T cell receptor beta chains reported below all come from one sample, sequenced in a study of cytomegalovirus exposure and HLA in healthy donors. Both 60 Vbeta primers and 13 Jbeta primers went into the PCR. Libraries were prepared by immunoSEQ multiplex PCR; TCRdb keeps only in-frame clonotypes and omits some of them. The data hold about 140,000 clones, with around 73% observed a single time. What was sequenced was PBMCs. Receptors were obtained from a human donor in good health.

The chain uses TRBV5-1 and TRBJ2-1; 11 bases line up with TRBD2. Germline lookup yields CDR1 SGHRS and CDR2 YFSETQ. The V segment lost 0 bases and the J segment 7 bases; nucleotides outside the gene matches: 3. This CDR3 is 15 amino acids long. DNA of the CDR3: TGCGCCAGCAGCTTGGATCTAGCGGGGGGAAATGAGCAGTTCTTC. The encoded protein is CASSLDLAGGNEQFF.

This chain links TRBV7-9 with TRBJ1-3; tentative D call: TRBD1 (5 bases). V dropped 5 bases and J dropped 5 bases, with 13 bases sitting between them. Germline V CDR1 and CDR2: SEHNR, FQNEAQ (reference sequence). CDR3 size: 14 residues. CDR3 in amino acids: CASSLGTGRNTIYF. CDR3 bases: TGTGCCAGCAGCCTAGGGACTGGGCGAAACACCATATATTTT.

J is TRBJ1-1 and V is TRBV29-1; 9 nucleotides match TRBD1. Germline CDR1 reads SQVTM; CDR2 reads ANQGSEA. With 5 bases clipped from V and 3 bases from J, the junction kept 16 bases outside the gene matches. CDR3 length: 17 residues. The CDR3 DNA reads TGCAGCGTTCTTGAGGGGGCCACCACAGGGGGCTACACTGAAGCTTTCTTT. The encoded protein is CSVLEGATTGGYTEAFF.

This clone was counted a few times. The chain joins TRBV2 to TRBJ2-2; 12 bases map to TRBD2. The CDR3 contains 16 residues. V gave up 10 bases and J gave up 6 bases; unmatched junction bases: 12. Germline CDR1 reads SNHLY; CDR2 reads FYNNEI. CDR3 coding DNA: TGTGCCATAAATCCGGGACTAGCGGGCTTTTCCGGGGAGCTGTTTTTT. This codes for CAINPGLAGFSGELFF. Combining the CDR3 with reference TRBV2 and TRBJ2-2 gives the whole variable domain EPEVTQTPSHQVTQMGQEVILRCVPISNHLYFYWYRQILGQKVEFLVSFYNNEISEKSEIFDDQFSVERPDGSNFTLKIRSTKLEDSAMYFCAINPGLAGFSGELFFGEGSRLTVL.